A selection of T cell receptor beta chains follows, all from one sample in a study of post-analysis software for immune sequencing data. Each CDR3 protein is one row after TCRdb ran MiXCR on the PCR reads. Of 380,000 or so distinct CDR3 sequences listed, less than 35% were seen once; the top ten hold roughly 13%. The sample comprised blood. The receptors here all came from a girl aged 10-17 years with multiple sclerosis. Both conserved end residues are part of each CDR3. The D gene is left open where the match is weak. Clone size is shown for a subset of rows, as once, few, many or a class of expanded clone.

j_call	d_call	v_call	clone_size	cdr3_length	cdr3_nt	cdr3_aa
TRBJ2-6	-	TRBV29-1	few	13	TGCAGCGTTGCACCCTCTGGGGCCAACGTCCTGACTTTC	CSVAPSGANVLTF
TRBJ1-4	-	TRBV7-2	-	14	TGTGCCAGCAGCTTTTATGGGACTAATGAAAAACTGTTTTTT	CASSFYGTNEKLFF
TRBJ2-3	-	TRBV15	few	14	TGTGCCACCAGCACGAACACAGGGAAAGATACGCAGTATTTT	CATSTNTGKDTQYF
TRBJ1-2	-	TRBV12-3/TRBV12-4	-	14	TGTGCCAGCAGCCTTACAGGGATTAACTATGGCTACACCTTC	CASSLTGINYGYTF
TRBJ2-1	-	TRBV4-3	few	15	TGCGCCAGCAGCCAAGACGGGGGCCCTAACAATGAGCAGTTCTTC	CASSQDGGPNNEQFF
TRBJ2-7	TRBD2	TRBV20-1	-	16	TGCAGTGCTAGCGTACCGACTCGCGGGAGCGCCTACGAGCAGTACTTC	CSASVPTRGSAYEQYF
TRBJ2-2	TRBD2	TRBV7-2	-	15	TGTGCCAGCAGCCCCACTAGCGGGGGGGCCGGGGAGCTGTTTTTT	CASSPTSGGAGELFF
TRBJ1-2	-	TRBV20-1	-	14	TGCAGTGCTAGACCCCCCGGCGTAGCTATTGGCTACACCTTC	CSARPPGVAIGYTF
TRBJ2-1	TRBD2	TRBV28	many	14	TGTGCCAGTGGTAGCGGGGGGGCGGACAATGAGCAGTTCTTC	CASGSGGADNEQFF
TRBJ1-1	-	TRBV6-5	-	15	TGTGCCAGCAGTCCCGGCGGACAGCTGGACACTGAAGCTTTCTTT	CASSPGGQLDTEAFF
TRBJ2-1	-	TRBV29-1	-	12	TGCAGCGTTGCGGGGGACTACAATGAGCAGTTCTTC	CSVAGDYNEQFF
TRBJ2-5	TRBD2	TRBV4-2	-	16	TGTGCCAGCACCTCATTCGCGGGGGGGCGAGTGGAGACCCAGTACTTC	CASTSFAGGRVETQYF
TRBJ2-7	TRBD1	TRBV20-1	-	14	TGCGGTGCCCCTAGGACAGGGGGCGCGTCCGAGCAGTACTTC	CGAPRTGGASEQYF
TRBJ1-1	TRBD1	TRBV28	-	15	TGTGCCAGCAGCCCCAGGACAGGAATGAACACTGAAGCTTTCTTT	CASSPRTGMNTEAFF
TRBJ2-3	-	TRBV12-3/TRBV12-4	few	11	TGTGCCAGCAGTCAGGGGTTAACGCAGTATTTT	CASSQGLTQYF
TRBJ2-5	TRBD1	TRBV12-3/TRBV12-4	-	14	TGTGCCAGCAGTTACTTCGGACAGGGCGAGACCCAGTACTTC	CASSYFGQGETQYF
TRBJ2-3	-	TRBV12-3/TRBV12-4	few	11	TGTGCCAGCAGTTTCGCGTATACGCAGTATTTT	CASSFAYTQYF
TRBJ1-1	-	TRBV12-3/TRBV12-4	-	16	TGTGCCAGCAGTTTAGAGCCGGGCCTAGGTTATACTGAAGCTTTCTTT	CASSLEPGLGYTEAFF
TRBJ1-5	-	TRBV6-5	-	13	TGTGCCAGCAGTTACTCGAGCGGGTCGCCCCAGCATTTT	CASSYSSGSPQHF
TRBJ2-3	TRBD1	TRBV6-5	many	14	TGTGCTAGCAGCCCAGACAGGGGCACAGATACGCAGTATTTT	CASSPDRGTDTQYF